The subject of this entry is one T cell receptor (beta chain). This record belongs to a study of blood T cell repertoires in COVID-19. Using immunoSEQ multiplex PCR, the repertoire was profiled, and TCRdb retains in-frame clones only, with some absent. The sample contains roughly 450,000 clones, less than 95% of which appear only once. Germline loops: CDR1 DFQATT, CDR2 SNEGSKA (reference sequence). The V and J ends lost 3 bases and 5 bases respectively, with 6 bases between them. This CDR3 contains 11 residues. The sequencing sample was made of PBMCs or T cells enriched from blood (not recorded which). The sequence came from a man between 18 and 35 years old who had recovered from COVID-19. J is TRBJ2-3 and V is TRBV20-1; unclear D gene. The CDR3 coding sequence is TGCAGTGCTAGTATCGGAGATACGCAGTATTTT. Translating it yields CSASIGDTQYF.